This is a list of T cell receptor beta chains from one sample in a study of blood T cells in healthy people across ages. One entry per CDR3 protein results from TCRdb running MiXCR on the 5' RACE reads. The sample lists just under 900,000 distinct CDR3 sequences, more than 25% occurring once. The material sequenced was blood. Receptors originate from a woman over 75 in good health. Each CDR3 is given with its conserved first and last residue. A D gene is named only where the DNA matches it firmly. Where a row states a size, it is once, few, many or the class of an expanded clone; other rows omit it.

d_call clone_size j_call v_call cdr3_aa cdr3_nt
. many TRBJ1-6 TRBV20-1 CSAPGAVFGSPLHF TGCAGTGCCCCGGGAGCTGTTTTTGGCTCACCCCTCCACTTT
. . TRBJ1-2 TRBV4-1 CASSQVETENYGYTF TGCGCCAGCAGCCAAGTTGAAACAGAGAACTATGGCTACACCTTC
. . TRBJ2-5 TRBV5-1 CASSLVGDLQETQYF TGCGCCAGCAGCTTGGTGGGGGACCTCCAAGAGACCCAGTACTTC
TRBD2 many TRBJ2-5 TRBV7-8 CASSSGTSSVVTQYF TGTGCCAGCAGCTCAGGGACTAGCTCGGTCGTGACCCAGTACTTC
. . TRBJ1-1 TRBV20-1 CRPGGQGGQRATEAFF TGCCGCCCTGGAGGTCAGGGAGGTCAGAGGGCGACTGAAGCTTTCTTT
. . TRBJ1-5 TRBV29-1 CSVEDGSNQPRHF TGCAGCGTGGAGGACGGGAGCAATCAGCCCCGGCATTTT
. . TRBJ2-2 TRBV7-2 CASSFGGTENTGERFF TGTGCCAGCAGCTTTGGAGGCACAGAGAACACCGGGGAGCGGTTTTTT
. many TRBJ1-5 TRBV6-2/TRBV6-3 CASSSHLSNQPQHF TGTGCCAGCAGTTCCCACCTTAGCAATCAGCCCCAGCATTTT
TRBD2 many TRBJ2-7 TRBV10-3 CAISYSGGRRYEQYF TGTGCCATCAGTTACAGCGGGGGCCGTCGCTACGAGCAGTACTTC
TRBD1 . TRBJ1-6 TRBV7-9 CASSSPPTGRNSPLHF TGTGCCAGCAGCTCTCCGCCGACAGGGAGGAATTCACCCCTCCACTTT
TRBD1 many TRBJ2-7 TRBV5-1 CASSSGQGSYEQYF TGCGCCAGCAGCTCCGGACAGGGCAGCTACGAGCAGTACTTC
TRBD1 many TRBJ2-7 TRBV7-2 CASSLAPTGSSYEQYF TGTGCCAGCAGCTTAGCTCCGACAGGGAGCTCCTACGAGCAGTACTTC
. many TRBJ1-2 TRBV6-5 CASSYLGQGYTF TGTGCCAGCAGTTACCTCGGACAGGGCTACACCTTC
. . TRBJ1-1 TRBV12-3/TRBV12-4 CASSLGRLNEAFF TGTGCCAGCAGTTTAGGGCGGTTGAATGAAGCTTTCTTT
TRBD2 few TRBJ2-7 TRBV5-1 CASSLSMSSGTYEQYF TGCGCCAGCAGCTTGAGCATGTCTAGCGGGACCTACGAGCAGTACTTC
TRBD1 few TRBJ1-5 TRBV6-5 CASSPDRDMDQPQHF TGTGCCAGCAGTCCAGACAGGGATATGGATCAGCCCCAGCATTTT
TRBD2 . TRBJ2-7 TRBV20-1 CSARESISGDYEQYF TGCAGTGCTAGAGAGTCAATAAGCGGGGACTACGAGCAGTACTTC
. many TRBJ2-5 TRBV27 CASSLSRAETQYF TGTGCCAGCAGTTTATCCAGGGCGGAGACCCAGTACTTC
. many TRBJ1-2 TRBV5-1 CASRPDTGYGYTF TGCGCCAGCAGACCAGACACTGGCTATGGCTACACCTTC
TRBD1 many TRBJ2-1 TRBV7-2 CASSRDRGDEQFF TGTGCCAGCAGCCGGGACAGGGGCGATGAGCAGTTCTTC